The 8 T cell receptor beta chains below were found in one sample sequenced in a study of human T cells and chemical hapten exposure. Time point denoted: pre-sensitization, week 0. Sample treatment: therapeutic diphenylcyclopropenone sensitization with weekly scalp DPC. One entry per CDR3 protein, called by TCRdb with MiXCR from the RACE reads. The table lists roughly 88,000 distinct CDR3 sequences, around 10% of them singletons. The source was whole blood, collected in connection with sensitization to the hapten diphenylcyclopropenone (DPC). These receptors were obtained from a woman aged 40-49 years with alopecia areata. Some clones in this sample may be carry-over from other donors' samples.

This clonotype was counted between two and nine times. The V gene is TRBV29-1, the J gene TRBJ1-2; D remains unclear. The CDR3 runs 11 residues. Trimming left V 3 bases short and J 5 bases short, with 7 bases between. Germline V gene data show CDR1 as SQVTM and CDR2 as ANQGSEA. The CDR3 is CSVEATYGYTF. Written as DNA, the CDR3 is TGCAGCGTTGAGGCGACATATGGCTACACCTTC.

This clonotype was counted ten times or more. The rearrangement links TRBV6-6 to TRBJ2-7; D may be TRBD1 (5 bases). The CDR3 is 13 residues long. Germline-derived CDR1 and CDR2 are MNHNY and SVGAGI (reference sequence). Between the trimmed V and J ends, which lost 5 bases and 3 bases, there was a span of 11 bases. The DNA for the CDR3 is TGTGCCAGCAGTCGACAGTCCTACTACGAGCAGTACTTC. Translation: CASSRQSYYEQYF.

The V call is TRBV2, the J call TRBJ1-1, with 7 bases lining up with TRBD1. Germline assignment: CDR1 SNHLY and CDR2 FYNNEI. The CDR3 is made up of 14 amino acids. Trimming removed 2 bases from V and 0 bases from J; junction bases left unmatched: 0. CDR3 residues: CASSEQGVNTEAFF. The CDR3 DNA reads TGTGCCAGCAGTGAACAGGGGGTGAACACTGAAGCTTTCTTT.

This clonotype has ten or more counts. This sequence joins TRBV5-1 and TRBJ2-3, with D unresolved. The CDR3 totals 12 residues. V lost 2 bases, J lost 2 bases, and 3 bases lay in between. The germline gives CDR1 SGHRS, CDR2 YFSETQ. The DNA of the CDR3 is TGCGCCAGCAGCTTCTTCACAGATACGCAGTATTTT. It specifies CASSFFTDTQYF. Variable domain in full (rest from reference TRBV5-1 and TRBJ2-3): KAGVTQTPRYLIKTRGQQVTLSCSPISGHRSVSWYQQTPGQGLQFLFEYFSETQRNKGNFPGRFSGRQFSNSRSEMNVSTLELGDSALYLCASSFFTDTQYFGPGTRLTVL.

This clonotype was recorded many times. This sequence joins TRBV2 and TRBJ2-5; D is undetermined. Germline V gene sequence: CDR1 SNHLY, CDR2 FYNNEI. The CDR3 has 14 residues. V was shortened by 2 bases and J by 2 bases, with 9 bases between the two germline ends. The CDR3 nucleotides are TGTGCCAGCAGTGAATTTGACGGGCAAGAGACCCAGTACTTC. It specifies CASSEFDGQETQYF. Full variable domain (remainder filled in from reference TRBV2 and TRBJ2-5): EPEVTQTPSHQVTQMGQEVILRCVPISNHLYFYWYRQILGQKVEFLVSFYNNEISEKSEIFDDQFSVERPDGSNFTLKIRSTKLEDSAMYFCASSEFDGQETQYFGPGTRLLVL.

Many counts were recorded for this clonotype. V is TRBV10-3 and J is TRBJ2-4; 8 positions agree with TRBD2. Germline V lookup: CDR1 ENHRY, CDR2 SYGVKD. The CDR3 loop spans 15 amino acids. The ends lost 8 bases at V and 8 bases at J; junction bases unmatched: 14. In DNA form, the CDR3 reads TGTGCCATCGGGGCGGCGGGGGGTCCTATGGACATTCAGTACTTC. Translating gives CAIGAAGGPMDIQYF.

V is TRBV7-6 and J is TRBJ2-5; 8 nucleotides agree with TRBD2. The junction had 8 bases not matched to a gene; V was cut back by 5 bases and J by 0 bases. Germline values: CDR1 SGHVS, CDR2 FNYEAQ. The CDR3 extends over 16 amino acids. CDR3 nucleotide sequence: TGTGCCAGCAGCCCGAGCGGGAGCACCTACCAAGAGACCCAGTACTTC. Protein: CASSPSGSTYQETQYF.

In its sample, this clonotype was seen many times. CDR3 DNA sequence: TGCGCCAGCACGGTGATGGGCAATGAGCAGTTCTTC. It yields the protein CASTVMGNEQFF. The V gene is TRBV10-2, the J gene TRBJ2-1; D ambiguous. CDR1 and CDR2 from the germline V gene are WSHSY and SAAADI. This CDR3 spans 12 amino acids. V was shortened by 7 bases and J by 6 bases, with 10 bases between the two germline ends.